This TCR beta chain was recovered during a study of T cell responses to AZD1222 COVID-19 vaccine (dated by TCRdb to the early 2020s). For the study in its entirety: TCR sequencing was performed for about 250 trial participants, of whom around 200 were given two doses of AZD1222 and around 25 were given two doses of MenACWY control vaccine. Trial participants were enrolled into age subgroups of 18-55, 56-69 and 70-plus years, which contained about 160, 30 and 59 TCR-sequenced participants, respectively. General conclusions and limits of the study: The whole spike protein was spanned by vaccine-associated CD4 TCRs, and dominant responses were seen in regions 160-218 and 743-854. After two AZD1222 doses, both the breadth and the depth of spike-specific TCRs were significantly higher than at day 0 and than in MenACWY recipients. Conclusions about previously exposed vaccinees are limited, since just a handful of AZD1222 recipients were seropositive for SARS-CoV-2 at baseline. Because no day 14 peak-response samples were available, the repertoires could be characterized only after the peak T cell response. Epitopes outside the regions mutated in the B.1.351 and B.1.1.7 variants were reportedly recognized by nearly half of the unique spike-specific TCRs. Participants were mostly white British, with more females than males. The authors suggested clonal diversity may have been underestimated. In the small 56-69-year group, the increase in depth fell short of significance, most likely because of low power.

The CDR3 regions of human TCRbeta chains were subjected to immunosequencing. As for the authors' bioinformatics: TCRs in the repertoires were compared against a reference library of SARS-CoV-2-specific TCRs that had been generated with the MIRA antigen-specificity platform. Breadth was defined as the fraction of unique TCRs that were SARS-CoV-2-associated. Depth was defined as the fraction of total T cells that were SARS-CoV-2-associated. Each spike-specific TCR was assigned to its reactive spike region and to a CD4 or CD8 class using the MIRA data. Log10-transformed breadth and depth values were compared by one-way ANOVA with Sidak's multiple comparisons tests. The source is immuneACCESS, and TCRdb retained only in-frame sequences with V and J called. Part of the clones is not carried over; for the studies checked, unresolved V genes explain less than half of this, and the remainder is unexplained. The DNA gave D and trimming, while V, J and clone size come from that table. In all, the sample holds 40,000 to 55,000 clones, and around 90% of those were seen once. The ten largest clones take up more than 0.95% of the sample.

From the germline V gene, CDR1 is SGHTS and CDR2 is YDEGEE. The CDR3 contains 16 residues, cysteine and phenylalanine counted. The CDR3 DNA has 48 bases and is translated from base 1. The junction shows trimming of 2 bases on V and 2 bases on J, plus 17 bases between the germline ends. This clone was observed a few times. The antigen this receptor binds is unknown. No much larger clone is present one base from it, and per-base qualities are unavailable. The time point label of this sample denotes: about 28 days (+/-7) after the second vaccine dose. Because spike-specific TCR depth and breadth did not differ between the two schedules, AZD1222 recipients who got a second dose at roughly 4 weeks were pooled with those who got a second dose at roughly 12 weeks. Samples from vaccinated people were obtained from the UK trials COV001 and COV002, which included a single-blind randomized controlled phase 2/3 trial of AZD1222 (ChAdOx1 nCoV-19) in healthy adults. Trial participant PBMC samples were collected at day 0 and day 28 after the second dose for TCRbeta chain sequencing.

The sequencing here drew on peripheral blood, taken 28 days after the second AZD1222 dose. The rearranged chain carries TRBV5-8 and TRBJ2-7; the D call is possibly TRBD1 or TRBD2, each sharing 5 bases. The receptor was derived from an adult who received the AZD1222 COVID-19 vaccine. CDR3 loop: CASSLGESSPPYEQYF. The DNA sequence is TGTGCCAGCAGCTTAGGGGAGTCTAGCCCACCCTACGAGCAGTACTTC.